Here is one TCR beta chain with its context. Its antigen is not known. Per the original methods: ImmunoSEQ output lacked quality scores and full-length reads, limiting matched filtering. This table comes from immunoSEQ multiplex PCR, and its TCRdb copy is limited to in-frame clones, with some not included. V, J and clone size were drawn from that table, and D and trimming were deduced from the DNA. This sample yields over a million clones, of which 95% to 99% are seen a single time; about 0.45% belongs to the top ten. The entry originates in a study of shared clonotypes between healthy human individuals. Germline CDR1 and CDR2: KGHSH and LQKENI. V lost 2 bases and J 2 bases, leaving 11 bases between the germline ends. The CDR3 covers 15 residues. Whole-study results and caveats: It was observed that about 5% of naive CD4 clonotypes were shared across a few donors. Non-shared clonotypes were found to have lower generation probabilities than the clonotypes that were shared by all four of the sorted-subset donors.

The chain couples TRBV18 to TRBJ2-3; D not resolved. This sequence originates from a man younger than 45 in good health. Sequencing input: naive CD4+ T cells sorted from blood. The subset denotes: CD45RA+ positively selected. CDR3 DNA: TGTGCCAGCTCACCAAAAGCCGGTTTCACAGATACGCAGTATTTT. This encodes CASSPKAGFTDTQYF.